This T cell receptor (beta chain) was documented in a study of T cell responses to AZD1222 COVID-19 vaccine. Method: immunoSEQ multiplex PCR; TCRdb's copy keeps in-frame clones and lacks some. The table records 150,000 to 180,000 clones, about 87% of them present only once. Remarks on this clone: Its antigen is still unknown.

Study findings and constraints: Seropositive at baseline were only a handful of AZD1222 recipients. The repertoires were collected only after the peak T cell response.

There are 15 residues in the CDR3. V was clipped by 6 bases and J by 0 bases, with 10 bases between them. Germline V gene sequence: CDR1 SGHNT, CDR2 YYREEE (reference sequence). The chain has TRBV5-4 and TRBJ2-6; D not certain. This receptor was obtained from an adult in good health. Material: peripheral blood, obtained on day 0 of AZD1222 vaccination. The CDR3, as DNA: TGTGCCAGCACAAACCCAAGCTCTGGGGCCAACGTCCTGACTTTC. Translated, it gives CASTNPSSGANVLTF.